The clone carrying this TCR beta chain was observed a few times. Its antigen is undetermined. The record originates from a study of post-analysis software for immune sequencing data. Notes on the study in general: Same-batch samples co-clustered strongly by F measure.

cDNA libraries for TCR beta contained unique molecular identifiers. From around 1 to 10 million T cells, roughly 0.5 million cDNA molecules were obtained. MiXCR, run by TCRdb on the PCR reads, gives a single entry per CDR3 protein. The repertoire holds 160,000 or so distinct CDR3 sequences, 35% to 40% seen once, with 28% in the top ten. CDR3 length: 15 residues. Germline-derived CDR1 and CDR2 are MNHEY and SVGAGI. The V and J ends lost 2 bases and 6 bases respectively, with 14 bases between them. The chain is built from TRBV6-5 and TRBJ2-1; D possibly matches TRBD1 or TRBD2 (5 bases each). The specimen comprised blood, sampled after autologous hematopoietic stem cell transplantation. The receptor's source is a girl aged 5 to 17 with multiple sclerosis. The CDR3 DNA is TGTGCCAGCAGTTACGGTTGGGGGAATGGCAATGAGCAGTTCTTC. Amino acid sequence: CASSYGWGNGNEQFF.